The sequence of this T cell receptor beta chain was determined in a study of cytomegalovirus exposure and HLA in healthy donors. General observations from the study: A previous analysis found most TCR beta V segments productive roughly 87% or roughly 30% of the time. Cytomegalovirus status was reportedly diagnosed by the classifier with high sensitivity and specificity.

PCR was performed using 60 Vbeta and 13 Jbeta primers. Sequencing was performed with immunoSEQ multiplex PCR; in TCRdb, only in-frame clones are kept and a portion is missing. The sample lists roughly 200,000 clones, 82% occurring once. Comment on this clone: The antigen is unknown.

There are 15 residues in the CDR3. Germline V CDR1 and CDR2: KGHSH, LQKENI. The J segment lost 2 bases and the V segment lost 6 bases, leaving 2 bases of the junction unmatched. The V gene is TRBV18, the J gene TRBJ2-3, with 13 bases aligning to TRBD2. The TCR sequence derives from a woman in her thirties or forties in good health and CMV-seronegative. Input material: PBMCs. The CDR3 nucleotides are TGTGCCAGCTCGACTAGCGGGGGGTCCACAGATACGCAGTATTTT. Protein: CASSTSGGSTDTQYF.